Following are 13 T cell receptor beta chains from one sample sequenced in a study of a mutant IDH1 vaccine in newly diagnosed glioma. Regarding time point: week 47, end of study. In every dose of vaccine, 300 ug of mutant IDH1 20-mer peptide was given alongside topical imiquimod. For these receptors, no antigen is known. Assay used: immunoSEQ multiplex PCR; TCRdb lists only in-frame clones, some missing. The sample lists about 34,000 clones, 75% to 95% occurring once. Sequenced material: PBMCs, taken from a glioma patient whose treatment included an IDH1 peptide vaccine. The source of these receptors is a woman aged 40 to 49 with glioma.

This clone was seen a handful of times. V gene TRBV7-6 combines with J gene TRBJ2-1; 9 bases agree with TRBD1. Trimming cost V 4 bases and J 8 bases; bases outside gene matches: 9. CDR1 and CDR2 from the germline V gene are SGHVS and FNYEAQ. The CDR3 contains 15 residues. CDR3 residues: CASSYRDRVEHEQFF. In nucleotides, the CDR3 is TGTGCCAGCAGCTACCGGGACAGGGTTGAACATGAGCAGTTCTTC.

The rearrangement joins TRBV10-1 to TRBJ2-2; 8 bases agree with TRBD2. This CDR3 has 14 residues. Germline V gene sequence: CDR1 WNHNN, CDR2 SYGVQD (reference sequence). The trim removed 6 bases at V and 7 bases at J, leaving 7 bases unmatched. The CDR3 DNA reads as TGCGCCAGCAGCGGGACTAGAGGGGGCGGGGAGCTGTTTTTT. The encoded protein is CASSGTRGGGELFF.

The rearrangement joins TRBV7-9 to TRBJ2-2; D ambiguous. V was shortened by 4 bases and J by 3 bases, with 12 bases between the two germline ends. Looked up from germline, CDR1 is SEHNR and CDR2 is FQNEAQ (reference sequence). The CDR3 is 15 residues long. The CDR3 loop is CASSSPWPDTGELFF. The DNA of the CDR3 is TGTGCCAGCAGCTCCCCCTGGCCCGACACCGGGGAGCTGTTTTTT. Combining the CDR3 with reference TRBV7-9 and TRBJ2-2 gives the whole variable domain DTGVSQNPRHKITKRGQNVTFRCDPISEHNRLYWYRQTLGQGPEFLTYFQNEAQLEKSRLLSDRFSAERPKGSFSTLEIQRTEQGDSAMYLCASSSPWPDTGELFFGEGSRLTVL.

The chain uses TRBV28 and TRBJ1-5, with D possibly being TRBD1 (6 bases). V was cut by 1 base and J by 3 bases, with 10 bases left in between. Germline V gene lookup returns CDR1 MDHEN and CDR2 SYDVKM. The CDR3 covers 15 residues. The CDR3: CASSLSGEDNQPQHF. CDR3 coding DNA: TGTGCCAGCAGTTTATCAGGGGAAGACAATCAGCCCCAGCATTTT.

This clone appeared a single time. The chain joins TRBV6-6 to TRBJ1-3, with D uncertain. The V and J ends lost 5 bases and 2 bases respectively, with 10 bases between them. This CDR3 has 14 amino acids. Germline assignment: CDR1 MNHNY and CDR2 SVGAGI (reference sequence). The CDR3, as DNA: TGTGCCAGCAGTATGGAGTTGCCTGGAAACACCATATATTTT. Translating it yields CASSMELPGNTIYF.

The J gene is TRBJ1-1, the V gene TRBV10-3, with 12 bases lining up with TRBD1. Unmatched junction bases numbered 3, after V lost 6 bases and J lost 4 bases. The germline V gene encodes CDR1 ENHRY and CDR2 SYGVKD. The CDR3 length is 14 residues. The CDR3 nucleotides are TGTGCCATCAGCGGGACAGGGGGCGTCACTGAAGCTTTCTTT. Translating gives CAISGTGGVTEAFF.

The chain recombines TRBV27 with TRBJ1-5; D might be TRBD1 (5 bases). The CDR3 length is 13 residues. From germline, CDR1 is MNHEY and CDR2 SMNVEV (reference sequence). The V and J ends lost 6 bases and 6 bases respectively, with 12 bases between them. In DNA, the CDR3 is TGTGCCAGCAGCCTGGTCGGGACTCAGCCCCAGCATTTT. It codes for CASSLVGTQPQHF.

The rearrangement uses TRBV6-6 and TRBJ1-1, with 7 nucleotides matching TRBD1. The CDR3 consists of 13 residues. V lost 4 bases and J lost 3; bases outside the gene matches: 2. Germline-derived CDR1 and CDR2 are MNHNY and SVGAGI (reference sequence). The CDR3 loop is CASSFQGDTEAFF. DNA of the CDR3: TGTGCCAGCAGTTTTCAGGGGGACACTGAAGCTTTCTTT.

In this sample, this clone turned up once. The CDR3 DNA reads as TGTGCCTGGAGTACAGGGTTCTATGAGCAGTACTTC. It yields the protein CAWSTGFYEQYF. The chain is built from TRBV30 and TRBJ2-7, with D maybe TRBD1 (6 bases). V lost 2 bases, J lost 7 bases, and 12 bases lay in between. This CDR3 has 12 residues. CDR1 is GTSNPN, CDR2 SVGIG, per germline (reference sequence).

The CDR3 protein is CASTGRRGNQPQHF. The CDR3 region has the DNA TGTGCCAGTACCGGGAGGAGAGGCAATCAGCCCCAGCATTTT. The rearrangement links TRBV19 to TRBJ1-5, with D uncertain. CDR1 LNHDA and CDR2 SQIVND come from the germline V gene (reference sequence). This CDR3 comprises 14 residues. V lost 7 bases and J lost 2, with 12 bases in between.

The CDR3 region has the DNA TGTGCCATACATAGCGGGGCGGGAAATGAGCAGTTCTTC. This encodes CAIHSGAGNEQFF. J is TRBJ2-1 and V is TRBV10-3; 8 positions match TRBD2. Per germline, CDR1 ENHRY and CDR2 SYGVKD. Losses at the gene ends were 9 bases for V and 7 bases for J; bases not matched to a gene: 8. The CDR3 sequence is 13 residues long.

V usage is TRBV7-2 and J usage is TRBJ1-5; 7 nucleotides align to TRBD1. V lost 3 bases, J lost 10 bases, and 6 bases stayed unmatched. The germline V gene encodes CDR1 SGHTA and CDR2 FQGNSA. CDR3 length: 13 residues. CDR3 protein: CASSFGQEPPQHF. The CDR3 bases are TGTGCCAGCAGCTTCGGACAGGAGCCCCCCCAGCATTTT.

The J gene is TRBJ1-1, the V gene TRBV14; D remains ambiguous. The CDR3 totals 14 residues. Germline CDR1 reads SGHDN; CDR2 reads FVKESK. V gave up 0 bases and J gave up 10 bases, with 15 bases separating them. The chain's CDR3 is CASSQESTPTRAFF. In nucleotides, the CDR3 is TGTGCCAGCAGCCAAGAGAGTACTCCTACGCGAGCTTTCTTT. The complete variable domain, with remaining parts taken from reference TRBV14 and TRBJ1-1, reads EAGVTQFPSHSVIEKGQTVTLRCDPISGHDNLYWYRRVMGKEIKFLLHFVKESKQDESGMPNNRFLAERTGGTYSTLKVQPAELEDSGVYFCASSQESTPTRAFFGQGTRLTVV.